This T cell receptor (beta chain) was profiled in a study of siplizumab effects on memory and regulatory T cells. The repertoire was sequenced with immunoSEQ multiplex PCR; TCRdb's copy has only in-frame clones and lacks some. Of approximately 6,500 clones listed, about 61% were seen once; the top ten hold about 15%. Sample share makes this clone medium-sized. Trimming removed 0 bases from V and 0 bases from J, with 12 bases in between. This CDR3 comprises 17 residues. CDR1 is LGHNA and CDR2 is YSLEER in the germline V gene. Sequenced material: effector memory CD8+ T cells sorted from blood. Documented subset: unstimulated CD8+ effector memory T cells. This sequence was found in a human donor in good health. The V and J genes are TRBV4-3 and TRBJ2-1, with D perhaps matching TRBD1 (5 bases). The CDR3 sequence is CASSQDPTASSYNEQFF. The DNA for the CDR3 is TGCGCCAGCAGCCAAGACCCGACAGCGAGCTCCTACAATGAGCAGTTCTTC.